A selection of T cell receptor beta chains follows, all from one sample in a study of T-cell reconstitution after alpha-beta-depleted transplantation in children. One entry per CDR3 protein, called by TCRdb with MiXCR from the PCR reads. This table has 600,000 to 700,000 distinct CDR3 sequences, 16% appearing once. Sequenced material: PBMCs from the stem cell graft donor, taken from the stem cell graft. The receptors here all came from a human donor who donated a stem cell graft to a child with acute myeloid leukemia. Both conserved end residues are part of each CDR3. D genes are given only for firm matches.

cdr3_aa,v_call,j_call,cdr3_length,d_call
CSVEGDLQGRETQYF,TRBV29-1,TRBJ2-5,15,-
CASSSGTVYNEQFF,TRBV6-2/TRBV6-3,TRBJ2-1,14,TRBD1
CSAGTTGDLKNTEAFF,TRBV20-1,TRBJ1-1,16,TRBD1
CSTRGPLNTEAFF,TRBV20-1,TRBJ1-1,13,-
CASLSRGLEQFF,TRBV28,TRBJ2-1,12,TRBD1
CSASSRQGTQPQHF,TRBV20-1,TRBJ1-5,14,TRBD1
CASSVAGGYEKLFF,TRBV9,TRBJ1-4,14,TRBD1
CSASSREAASYNEQFF,TRBV20-1,TRBJ2-1,16,TRBD2
CATRQDTGELFF,TRBV18,TRBJ2-2,12,-
CASSFTGGPREQYF,TRBV12-3/TRBV12-4,TRBJ2-7,14,TRBD2
CASSQIPRDTYEQYF,TRBV3-1,TRBJ2-7,15,-
CSAGPQGTSNLDYGYTF,TRBV20-1,TRBJ1-2,17,-
CASSPIHRGGSPLHF,TRBV13,TRBJ1-6,15,TRBD1
CASSYYGEETQYF,TRBV7-8,TRBJ2-5,13,-
CASSSQGRRHGYTF,TRBV13,TRBJ1-2,14,-
CASSPWTSGEGNEQFF,TRBV7-9,TRBJ2-1,16,TRBD2
CSALGVSGGTGELFF,TRBV20-1,TRBJ2-2,15,TRBD2
CASSFEWPDTQYF,TRBV7-3,TRBJ2-3,13,-
CASSSSGVLPLMNTEAFF,TRBV12-3/TRBV12-4,TRBJ1-1,18,-
CASSHADTQYF,TRBV3-1,TRBJ2-3,11,-
CSVEALGLAGTDTQYF,TRBV29-1,TRBJ2-3,16,TRBD2
CSARKETRNTIYF,TRBV20-1,TRBJ1-3,13,-
CASSYGRSPNEKLFF,TRBV6-2/TRBV6-3,TRBJ1-4,15,-
CSARGNKAGKYEQYF,TRBV20-1,TRBJ2-7,15,-
CASRSTEQTMNTEAFF,TRBV6-1,TRBJ1-1,16,-
CSASSLRLAGRTDTQYF,TRBV20-1,TRBJ2-3,17,TRBD2
CSALRDVAETQYF,TRBV29-1,TRBJ2-5,13,-